Listed below are T cell receptor beta chains from one sample, sequenced in a study of CD8+ T cells in alopecia areata. This table comes from immunoSEQ multiplex PCR, and its TCRdb copy is limited to in-frame clones, with some not included. This sample has more than 200,000 clones, with approximately 72% found just once. Sample: CD4+ T cells sorted from blood, taken at approximately week 45, from a patient treated with tofacitinib. Receptors were obtained from a human donor with alopecia areata. CDR3s include the opening cysteine and the closing phenylalanine or tryptophan. D genes are given only for firm matches. Rows give clone size only sometimes, using once, few, many, or a class for an expanded clone.

abundance	v_gene	d_gene	j_gene	CDR3nt	CDR3aa
.	TRBV5-1	TRBD2	TRBJ2-5	TGCGCCAGCAGCTCCACTAGCGGGGTAGGGACCCAGTACTTC	CASSSTSGVGTQYF
.	TRBV29-1	TRBD1	TRBJ1-4	TGCAGCGTTGTGGGACAGGGAGGAGAAAAACTGTTTTTT	CSVVGQGGEKLFF
few	TRBV29-1	.	TRBJ2-7	TGCAGCGTTGATGTTTCGGGGAAGCGGTACGAGCAGTACTTC	CSVDVSGKRYEQYF
.	TRBV7-2	TRBD1	TRBJ1-2	TGTGCCAGCAAGTTGTCCCGGGACAGGTACAATGGCTACACCTTC	CASKLSRDRYNGYTF
.	TRBV6-5	.	TRBJ1-6	TGTGCCAGCAGTTACTCACCGGGGGCCGATTCACCCCTCCACTTT	CASSYSPGADSPLHF
.	TRBV27	TRBD1	TRBJ1-2	TGTGCCAGCAGTTTGGACAGGATAAATAATGGCTACACCTTC	CASSLDRINNGYTF
few	TRBV29-1	.	TRBJ1-5	TGCAGCGCCGTGACTGGGAGCAATCAGCCCCAGCATTTT	CSAVTGSNQPQHF
.	TRBV7-2	.	TRBJ2-5	TGTGCCAGCAGCCGCGCGACGGGACCCCGAGAGACCCAGTACTTC	CASSRATGPRETQYF
.	TRBV7-2	TRBD2	TRBJ2-2	TGTGCCAGCAGCCCTAGCGGGGCAACGAACACCGGGGAGCTGTTTTTT	CASSPSGATNTGELFF
.	TRBV29-1	TRBD2	TRBJ2-1	TGCAGCCTGAGCCCCGAAGGGGGCTCCTGGCTAGCGGGGTTGCATGAGCAGTTCTTC	CSLSPEGGSWLAGLHEQFF
.	TRBV2	.	TRBJ2-2	TGTGCCAGCAGTGAGCAGGGTACGAACACCGGGGAGCTGTTTTTT	CASSEQGTNTGELFF
few	TRBV11-2	.	TRBJ2-5	TGTGCCAGCAGCTTAGCAGGTGGAATGGAGACCCAGTACTTC	CASSLAGGMETQYF
.	TRBV29-1	TRBD1	TRBJ2-7	TGCAGCGTTGAACAACCGGGACAGGGGGACGAGCAGTACTTC	CSVEQPGQGDEQYF
few	TRBV6-1	.	TRBJ2-3	TGTGCCAGCCGCGGGGGCCTCACAGATACGCAGTATTTT	CASRGGLTDTQYF
few	TRBV30	.	TRBJ1-3	TGTGCCTGGGATACAGGAAACACCATATATTTT	CAWDTGNTIYF
.	TRBV5-1	TRBD1	TRBJ2-1	TGCGCCAGCAGTCAGGGGGCCCCGGACAATGAGCAGTTCTTC	CASSQGAPDNEQFF
.	TRBV5-6	.	TRBJ2-7	TGTGCCAGCAGCGAACTGGGACCTATCTCCTACGAGCAGTACTTC	CASSELGPISYEQYF
.	TRBV4-3	.	TRBJ1-2	TGCGCCAGCAGCCAAGATCGGGCTGATGATCTCTATGGCTACACCTTC	CASSQDRADDLYGYTF
.	TRBV5-1	TRBD2	TRBJ2-3	TGCGCCAGCAGCTTGGGGGTAGCGGGAACCACAGATACGCAGTATTTT	CASSLGVAGTTDTQYF
.	TRBV10-3	.	TRBJ1-6	TGTGCCATCAGTGAGGGCCAGGGCAATTCACCCCTCCACTTT	CAISEGQGNSPLHF
few	TRBV5-6	.	TRBJ2-7	TGTGCCAGCGGGATTAGGGCCGAAAAAATCGAGCAGTACTTC	CASGIRAEKIEQYF
.	TRBV29-1	.	TRBJ1-1	TGCAGCGTTGTTAGGGGTGGGACTGAAGCTTTCTTT	CSVVRGGTEAFF
once	TRBV28	.	TRBJ1-5	TGTGCCAGCAGTTTAGGGCAGACGGAGCAGCCCCAGCATTTT	CASSLGQTEQPQHF
.	TRBV4-3	.	TRBJ2-7	TGCGCCAGCAGCCCGCGTGGGGGGTACGAGCAGTACTTC	CASSPRGGYEQYF
.	TRBV15	TRBD1	TRBJ1-5	TGTGCCACCAGCAGCTTGGACAGGAAAAACAATCAGCCCCAGCATTTT	CATSSLDRKNNQPQHF
.	TRBV15	.	TRBJ1-1	TGTGCCACCAGCTCTACGGAGAACACTGAAGCTTTCTTT	CATSSTENTEAFF
.	TRBV11-2	.	TRBJ1-5	TGTGCCAGCAGCTTACGGTCAGGGAATCAGCCCCAGCATTTT	CASSLRSGNQPQHF
few	TRBV29-1	.	TRBJ1-5	TGCAGCGTAGCTCAGGGAGACGGCAATCAGCCCCAGCATTTT	CSVAQGDGNQPQHF
.	TRBV30	TRBD1	TRBJ1-6	TGTGCCTGGACCGACAGGGCCCATTCACCCCTCCACTTT	CAWTDRAHSPLHF
few	TRBV27	.	TRBJ1-6	TGTGCCAGCAAGGGGACTCCGAGGGATTCACCCCTCCACTTT	CASKGTPRDSPLHF
few	TRBV29-1	TRBD1	TRBJ2-3	TGCAGCGTCGGGACAGGGGTGTCAGATACGCAGTATTTT	CSVGTGVSDTQYF
.	TRBV30	.	TRBJ2-3	TGTGCCTGGAGTCCTATTCAAATCACAGATACGCAGTATTTT	CAWSPIQITDTQYF
.	TRBV2	.	TRBJ2-5	TGTGCCAGCAGTGGATCGGGACAACAAGAGACCCAGTACTTC	CASSGSGQQETQYF